This T cell receptor (beta chain) appears in the sequencing data of a study of T cell responses to AZD1222 COVID-19 vaccine (dated by TCRdb to 2020 to 2022). For context, the study as a whole: AZD1222 recipients with second doses at about 4 weeks or about 12 weeks were pooled, because spike-specific TCR depth and breadth did not differ between schedules. A total of approximately 240 trial participants underwent TCR sequencing, of whom 207 received two doses of AZD1222 and some 26 received two doses of the MenACWY control vaccine. Trial participants were enrolled by age into 18-55, 56-69 and 70-plus year subgroups, with roughly 160, 29 and 62 TCR-sequenced participants respectively. On the study overall, not on this receptor specifically: Conclusions about previously exposed vaccinees are limited, since just five to seven AZD1222 recipients were seropositive for SARS-CoV-2 at baseline. CD4 TCRs associated with the vaccine covered the entire spike protein, and the dominant responses were in regions 160-218 and 743-854. Because no day 14 peak-response samples were available, repertoires were characterized only after the peak T cell response. Participants were mostly white British, with more females than males. The authors suggested clonal diversity may have been underestimated. Reportedly, close to half of the unique spike-specific TCRs recognized epitopes lying outside the regions that are mutated in the B.1.351 and B.1.1.7 variants. Spike-specific TCR breadth and depth rose significantly after two AZD1222 doses compared with day 0 and with MenACWY recipients. The 56-69-year group was small, and its depth increase did not reach significance, likely because of low power.

What this sample's time point label stands for: baseline before first vaccination. The vaccinee samples were drawn from two UK trials, COV001 and COV002, one of which was a single-blind randomized controlled phase 2/3 trial testing AZD1222 (ChAdOx1 nCoV-19) in healthy adults. For TCRbeta chain sequencing, PBMC samples from trial participants were taken at day 0 and at day 28 after the second dose. The CDR3 regions of human TCRbeta chains were analyzed by immunosequencing. Processing in the source paper ran as follows. TCRs in the repertoires were matched against a reference library of SARS-CoV-2-specific TCRs that had been generated with the MIRA antigen-specificity platform. Breadth was defined as the fraction of unique TCRs that were SARS-CoV-2-associated. Depth was defined as the fraction of total T cells that were SARS-CoV-2-associated. Each spike-specific TCR was assigned to its reactive spike region and to a CD4 or CD8 class using the MIRA data. Log10-transformed breadth and depth values were compared by one-way ANOVA with Sidak's multiple comparisons tests. TCRdb obtained this table from immuneACCESS and retained in-frame rearrangements with V and J assigned. These tables miss some clones; where compared with another copy, unresolved V genes account for less than half of the shortfall, and the remainder is unexplained. The DNA gave D and trimming, while V, J and clone size come from that table. This sample lists 150,000 or so clones; approximately 89% were detected once. Together, the top ten hold 5% of the sample.

Remarks on this clone: No antigen is known for it. No clone much larger than this one lies a single base away; base qualities are absent.

Sequenced here: peripheral blood, sampled on day 0 of AZD1222 vaccination. The receptor comes from an adult in good health.

CDR3 region: CASSIVLSETQYF. In nucleotides, the sequence is TGTGCCAGTAGTATAGTATTGTCGGAGACCCAGTACTTC. This chain is built from TRBV19 and TRBJ2-5, with the D gene call left open. A distance of 8 bases separates the germline ends of V and J, which lose 1 base and 5 bases respectively. The germline V gene (reference sequence) specifies LNHDA as CDR1 and SQIVND as CDR2. The CDR3 spans 13 residues, from the cysteine through the phenylalanine. CDR3 DNA is the only sequence kept; it has 39 bases, read in frame from the first base.